The 4 T cell receptor beta chains reported below all come from one sample, sequenced in a study of brain metastases from non-small cell lung cancer (dated by TCRdb to between 2017 and 2020). Library creation used the immunoSEQ multiplex PCR assay. Drawn from immuneACCESS, this table holds only the in-frame rearrangements with V and J called that TCRdb kept. Clones are partly lost; checked studies trace under half to an unresolved V gene and leave the rest unexplained. The sample table holds 4,000 to 6,000 clones, of which 85% were seen once. Jointly, the top ten make up about 6.3% of the sample. Source material: primary lung tumor tissue. The cell subset or site label on this specimen signifies: primary lung tumor paired with brain metastasis. The receptors here all came from a donor over 35 with non-small cell lung cancer.

The chain joins TRBV15 to TRBJ2-1; D tentatively reads TRBD1 or TRBD2 (6 bases each). V was shortened by 0 bases and J by 9 bases, with 12 bases between the two germline ends. Germline V gene lookup returns CDR1 LNHNV and CDR2 YYDKDF (reference sequence). The CDR3 loop spans 14 amino acids. In DNA form, the CDR3 reads TGTGCCACCAGCAGAGAAAAGGGGGGCGGTGAGCAGTTCTTC. Protein product: CATSREKGGGEQFF.

The genes are TRBV3-1 (or the pseudogene TRBV3-2) and TRBJ2-7; D may be TRBD1 (6 bases). Trimming removed 1 base at V and 2 bases at J, with 9 bases between. Germline V gives CDR1 LGHDT, CDR2 YNNKEL (reference sequence). The length of the CDR3 is 14 residues. This CDR3 reads CASSQGRGTYEQYF. CDR3 in DNA: TGTGCCAGCAGCCAAGGCAGGGGTACCTACGAGCAGTACTTC.

The chain recombines TRBV29-1 with TRBJ2-5; D not resolved. CDR3 length equals 13 residues. V lost 1 base to trimming and J lost 1 base, with 7 bases between them. Germline lookup yields CDR1 SQVTM and CDR2 ANQGSEA. The CDR3 region is CSVEGGTQETQYF. The CDR3 DNA reads TGCAGCGTTGAAGGGGGAACCCAAGAGACCCAGTACTTC.

A single count supports this clone. The V call is TRBV6-6, the J call TRBJ2-7; 7 bases are a match to TRBD1. Germline V CDR1 and CDR2: MNHNY, SVGAGI (reference sequence). The CDR3 runs 14 residues. V was pared by 5 bases and J by 7 bases, with 11 bases of the junction left unmatched. CDR3 nucleotide sequence: TGTGCCAGCAGTGAGGACAGGAGTAAGGGGGAGCAGTACTTC. This sequence encodes CASSEDRSKGEQYF.